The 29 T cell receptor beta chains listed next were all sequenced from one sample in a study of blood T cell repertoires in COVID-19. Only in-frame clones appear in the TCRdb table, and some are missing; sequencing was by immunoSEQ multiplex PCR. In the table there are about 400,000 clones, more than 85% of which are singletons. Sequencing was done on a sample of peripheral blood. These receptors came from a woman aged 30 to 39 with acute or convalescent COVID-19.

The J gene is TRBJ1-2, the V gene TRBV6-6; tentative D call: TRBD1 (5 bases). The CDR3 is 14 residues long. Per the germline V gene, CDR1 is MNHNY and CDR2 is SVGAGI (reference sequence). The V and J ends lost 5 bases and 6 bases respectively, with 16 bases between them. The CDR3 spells CASSPIRRGDGYTF. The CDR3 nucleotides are TGTGCCAGCAGTCCCATTCGTAGGGGCGATGGCTACACCTTC.

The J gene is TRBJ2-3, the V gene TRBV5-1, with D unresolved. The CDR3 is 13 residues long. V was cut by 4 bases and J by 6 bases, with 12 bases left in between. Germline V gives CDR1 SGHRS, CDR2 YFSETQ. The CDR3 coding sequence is TGCGCCAGCAGCCCTAGAGGAGAGGATACGCAGTATTTT. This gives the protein CASSPRGEDTQYF.

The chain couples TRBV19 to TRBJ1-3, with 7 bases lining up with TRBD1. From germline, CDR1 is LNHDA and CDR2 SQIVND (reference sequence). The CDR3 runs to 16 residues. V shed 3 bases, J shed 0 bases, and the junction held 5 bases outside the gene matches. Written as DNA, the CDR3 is TGTGCCAGTAGTATGGGGACAGACCGCTCTGGAAACACCATATATTTT. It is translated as CASSMGTDRSGNTIYF.

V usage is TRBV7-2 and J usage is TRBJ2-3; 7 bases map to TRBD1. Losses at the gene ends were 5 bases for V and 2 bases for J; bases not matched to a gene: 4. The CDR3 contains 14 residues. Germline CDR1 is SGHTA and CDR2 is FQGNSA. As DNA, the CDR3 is TGTGCCAGCAGCCCGGACAGGTACACAGATACGCAGTATTTT. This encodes CASSPDRYTDTQYF. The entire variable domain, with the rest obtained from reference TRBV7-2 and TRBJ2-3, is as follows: GAGVSQSPSNKVTEKGKDVELRCDPISGHTALYWYRQSLGQGLEFLIYFQGNSAPDKSGLPSDRFSAERTGGSVSTLTIQRTQQEDSAVYLCASSPDRYTDTQYFGPGTRLTVL.

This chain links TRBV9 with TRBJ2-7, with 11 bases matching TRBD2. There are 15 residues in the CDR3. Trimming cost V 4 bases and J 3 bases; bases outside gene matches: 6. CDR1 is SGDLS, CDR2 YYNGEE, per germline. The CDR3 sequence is CASSPTSGANYEQYF. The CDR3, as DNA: TGTGCCAGCAGCCCGACTAGCGGGGCTAACTACGAGCAGTACTTC.

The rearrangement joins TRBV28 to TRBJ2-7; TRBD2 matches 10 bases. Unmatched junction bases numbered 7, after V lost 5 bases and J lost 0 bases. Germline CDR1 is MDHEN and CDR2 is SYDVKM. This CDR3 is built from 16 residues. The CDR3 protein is CASSQYSGGSSYEQYF. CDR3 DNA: TGTGCCAGCAGTCAATATAGCGGGGGGAGCTCCTACGAGCAGTACTTC.

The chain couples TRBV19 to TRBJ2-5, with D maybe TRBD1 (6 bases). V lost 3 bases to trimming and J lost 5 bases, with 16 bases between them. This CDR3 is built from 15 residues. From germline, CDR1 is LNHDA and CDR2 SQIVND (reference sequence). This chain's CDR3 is CASSILGGGSETQYF. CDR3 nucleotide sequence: TGTGCCAGTAGTATTCTAGGGGGTGGGTCTGAGACCCAGTACTTC.

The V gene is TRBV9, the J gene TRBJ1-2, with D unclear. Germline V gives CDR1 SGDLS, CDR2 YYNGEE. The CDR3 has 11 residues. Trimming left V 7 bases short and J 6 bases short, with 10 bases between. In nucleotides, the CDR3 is TGTGCCAGCGGCGGACTACATGGCTACACCTTC. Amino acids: CASGGLHGYTF.

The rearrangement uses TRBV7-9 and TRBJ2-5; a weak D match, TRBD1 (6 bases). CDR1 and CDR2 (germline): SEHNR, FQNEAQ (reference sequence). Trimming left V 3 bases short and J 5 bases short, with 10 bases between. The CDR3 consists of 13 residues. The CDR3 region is CASSFSGEETQYF. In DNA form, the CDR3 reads TGTGCCAGCAGCTTTTCAGGGGAGGAGACCCAGTACTTC.

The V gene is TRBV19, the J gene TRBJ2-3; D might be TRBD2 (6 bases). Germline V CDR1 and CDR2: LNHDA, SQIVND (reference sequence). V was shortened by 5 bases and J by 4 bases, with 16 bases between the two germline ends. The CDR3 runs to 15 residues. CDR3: CASSGWTAGPDTQYF. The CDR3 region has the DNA TGTGCCAGTAGTGGCTGGACGGCGGGGCCAGATACGCAGTATTTT.

CDR3 region: CASRAPGQNTGELFF. DNA for the CDR3: TGTGCCAGCAGGGCCCCGGGACAGAACACCGGGGAGCTGTTTTTT. The chain uses TRBV6-5 and TRBJ2-2; D may be TRBD1 (6 bases). Germline V CDR1 and CDR2: MNHEY, SVGAGI. V shed 6 bases and J shed 1 base, with 12 bases lying between them. This CDR3 spans 15 amino acids.

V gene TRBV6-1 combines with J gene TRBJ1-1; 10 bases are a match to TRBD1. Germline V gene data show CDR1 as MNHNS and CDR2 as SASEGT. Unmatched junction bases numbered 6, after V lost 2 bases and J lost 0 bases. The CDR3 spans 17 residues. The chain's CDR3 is CASSERDRGYLNTEAFF. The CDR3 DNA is TGTGCCAGCAGTGAACGGGACAGGGGATATTTGAACACTGAAGCTTTCTTT.

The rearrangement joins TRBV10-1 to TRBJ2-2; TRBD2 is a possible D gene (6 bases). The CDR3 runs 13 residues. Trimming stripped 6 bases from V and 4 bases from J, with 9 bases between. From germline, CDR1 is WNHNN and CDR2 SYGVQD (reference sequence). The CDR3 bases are TGCGCCAGCAGCGGGGGAGGCACCGGGGAGCTGTTTTTT. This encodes CASSGGGTGELFF.

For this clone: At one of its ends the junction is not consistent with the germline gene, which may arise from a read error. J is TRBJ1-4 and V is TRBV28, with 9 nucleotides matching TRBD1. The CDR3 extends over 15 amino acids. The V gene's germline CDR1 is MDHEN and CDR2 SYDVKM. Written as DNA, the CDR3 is TGTGCCAGCAGTGCCGGGGGGGGGACAGGGTACTTACAGATTTTT. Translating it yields CASSAGGGTGYLQIF.

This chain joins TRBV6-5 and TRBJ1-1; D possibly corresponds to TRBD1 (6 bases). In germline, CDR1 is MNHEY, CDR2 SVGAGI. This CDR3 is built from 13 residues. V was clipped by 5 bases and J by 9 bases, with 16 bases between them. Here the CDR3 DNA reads TGTGCCAGCAGTCGCCCTGAGGGGGATCAAGCTTTCTTT. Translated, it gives CASSRPEGDQAFF.

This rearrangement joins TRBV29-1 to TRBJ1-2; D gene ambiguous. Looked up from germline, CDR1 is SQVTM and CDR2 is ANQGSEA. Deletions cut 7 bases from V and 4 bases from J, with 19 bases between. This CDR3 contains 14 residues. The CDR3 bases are TGCAGCGCAAAGTATGGAGGAAAGACCTATGGCTACACCTTC. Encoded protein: CSAKYGGKTYGYTF.

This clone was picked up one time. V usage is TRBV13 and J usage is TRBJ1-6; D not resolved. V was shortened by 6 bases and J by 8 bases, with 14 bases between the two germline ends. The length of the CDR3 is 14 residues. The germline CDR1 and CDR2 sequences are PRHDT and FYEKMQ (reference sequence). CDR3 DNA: TGTGCCAGCAGAAGAGGCGGAGGTGATTCACCCCTCCACTTT. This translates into CASRRGGGDSPLHF. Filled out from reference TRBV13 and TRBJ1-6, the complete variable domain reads AAGVIQSPRHLIKEKRETATLKCYPIPRHDTVYWYQQGPGQDPQFLISFYEKMQSDKGSIPDRFSAQQFSDYHSELNMSSLELGDSALYFCASRRGGGDSPLHFGNGTRLTVT.

For the CDR3, the DNA is TGTGCCAGCAGCTTAGACAGGGTCTCTAACTATGGCTACACCTTC. Translating gives CASSLDRVSNYGYTF. J is TRBJ1-2 and V is TRBV7-2, with D tentatively TRBD1 (6 bases). V shed 1 base and J shed 0 bases, with 9 bases lying between them. Germline CDR1 and CDR2: SGHTA and FQGNSA. This CDR3 region has 15 residues.

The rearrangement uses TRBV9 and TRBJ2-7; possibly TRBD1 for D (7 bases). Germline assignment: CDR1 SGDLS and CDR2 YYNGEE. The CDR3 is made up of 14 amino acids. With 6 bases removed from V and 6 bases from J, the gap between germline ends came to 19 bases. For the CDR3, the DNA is TGTGCCAGCACCCCAGGGGGGTCGTCAGGCGAGCAGTACTTC. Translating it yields CASTPGGSSGEQYF.

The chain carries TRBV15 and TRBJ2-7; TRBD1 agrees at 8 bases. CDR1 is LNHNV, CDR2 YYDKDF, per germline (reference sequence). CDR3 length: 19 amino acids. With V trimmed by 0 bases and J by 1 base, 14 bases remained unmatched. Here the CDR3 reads CATSRDLAAGGGRSYEQYF. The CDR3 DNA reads TGTGCCACCAGCAGAGATCTGGCAGCAGGGGGCGGACGGTCCTACGAGCAGTACTTC.

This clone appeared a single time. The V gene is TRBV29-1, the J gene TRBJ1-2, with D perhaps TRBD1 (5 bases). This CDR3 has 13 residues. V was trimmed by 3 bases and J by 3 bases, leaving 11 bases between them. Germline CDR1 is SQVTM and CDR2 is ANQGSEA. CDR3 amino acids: CSVDPGRDYGYTF. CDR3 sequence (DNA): TGCAGCGTTGACCCAGGGAGGGACTATGGCTACACCTTC.

The CDR3 spells CASSLQGKNTEAFF. The DNA for the CDR3 is TGCGCCAGCAGCTTGCAGGGGAAGAACACTGAAGCTTTCTTT. The chain links TRBV5-1 to TRBJ1-1; a weak D match, TRBD1 (6 bases). The CDR3 is 14 residues long. V shed 1 base and J shed 1 base, with 8 bases lying between them. Germline CDR1 reads SGHRS; CDR2 reads YFSETQ.

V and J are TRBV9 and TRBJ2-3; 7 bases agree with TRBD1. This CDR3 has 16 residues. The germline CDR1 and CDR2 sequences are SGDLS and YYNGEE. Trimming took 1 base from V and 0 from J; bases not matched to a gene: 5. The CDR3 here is CASSVQGQPSTDTQYF. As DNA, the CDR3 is TGTGCCAGCAGCGTACAGGGACAGCCTAGCACAGATACGCAGTATTTT. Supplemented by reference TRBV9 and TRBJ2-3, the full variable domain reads DSGVTQTPKHLITATGQRVTLRCSPRSGDLSVYWYQQSLDQGLQFLIQYYNGEERAKGNILERFSAQQFPDLHSELNLSSLELGDSALYFCASSVQGQPSTDTQYFGPGTRLTVL.

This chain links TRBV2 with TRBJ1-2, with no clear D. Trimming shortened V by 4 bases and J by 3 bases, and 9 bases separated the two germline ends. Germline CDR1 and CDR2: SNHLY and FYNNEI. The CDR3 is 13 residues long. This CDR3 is CASSAGVDYGYTF. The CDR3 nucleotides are TGTGCCAGCAGTGCGGGAGTTGACTATGGCTACACCTTC. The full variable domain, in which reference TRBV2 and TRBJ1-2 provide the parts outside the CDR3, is EPEVTQTPSHQVTQMGQEVILRCVPISNHLYFYWYRQILGQKVEFLVSFYNNEISEKSEIFDDQFSVERPDGSNFTLKIRSTKLEDSAMYFCASSAGVDYGYTFGSGTRLTVV.

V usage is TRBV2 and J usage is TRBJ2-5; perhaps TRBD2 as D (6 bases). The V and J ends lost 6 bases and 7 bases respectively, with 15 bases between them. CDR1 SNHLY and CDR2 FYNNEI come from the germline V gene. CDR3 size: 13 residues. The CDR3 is CASSPEGSGTQYF. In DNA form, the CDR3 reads TGTGCCAGCAGCCCTGAGGGTAGCGGGACCCAGTACTTC.

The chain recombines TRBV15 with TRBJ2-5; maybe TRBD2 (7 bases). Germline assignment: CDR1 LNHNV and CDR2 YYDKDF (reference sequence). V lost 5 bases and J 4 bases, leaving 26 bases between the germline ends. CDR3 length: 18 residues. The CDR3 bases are TGTGCCACCAGCGGAGGAGGGACGGGGGGCCCTTCGGGAGAGACCCAGTACTTC. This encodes CATSGGGTGGPSGETQYF. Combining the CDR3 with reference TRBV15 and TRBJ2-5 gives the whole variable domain DAMVIQNPRYQVTQFGKPVTLSCSQTLNHNVMYWYQQKSSQAPKLLFHYYDKDFNNEADTPDNFQSRRPNTSFCFLDIRSPGLGDTAMYLCATSGGGTGGPSGETQYFGPGTRLLVL.

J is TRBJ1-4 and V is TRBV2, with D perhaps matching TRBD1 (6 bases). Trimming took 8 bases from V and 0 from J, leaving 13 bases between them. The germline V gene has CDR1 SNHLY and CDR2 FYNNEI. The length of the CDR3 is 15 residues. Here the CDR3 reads CASLGQPATNEKLFF. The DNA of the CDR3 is TGTGCCAGCTTAGGACAGCCTGCAACTAATGAAAAACTGTTTTTT.

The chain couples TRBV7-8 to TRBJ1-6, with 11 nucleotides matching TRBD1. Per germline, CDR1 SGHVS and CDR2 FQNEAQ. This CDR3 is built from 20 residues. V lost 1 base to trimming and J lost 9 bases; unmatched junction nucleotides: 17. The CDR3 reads CASSLGPGQGVYLFGSPLHF. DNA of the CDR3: TGTGCCAGCAGCTTAGGACCGGGACAGGGGGTTTATCTCTTCGGTTCACCCCTCCACTTT.

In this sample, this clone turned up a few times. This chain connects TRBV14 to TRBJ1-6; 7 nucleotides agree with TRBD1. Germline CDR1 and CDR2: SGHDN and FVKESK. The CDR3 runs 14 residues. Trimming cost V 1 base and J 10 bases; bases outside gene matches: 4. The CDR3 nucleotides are TGTGCCAGCAGCCAAGCGAGAGGGGGCTCACCCCTCCACTTT. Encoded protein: CASSQARGGSPLHF.